A selection of T cell receptor beta chains follows, all from one sample in a study of cytomegalovirus exposure and HLA in healthy donors. This table comes from immunoSEQ multiplex PCR, and its TCRdb copy is limited to in-frame clones, with some not included. Among roughly 300,000 clones listed, around 89% were seen once. The sequencing sample was made of PBMCs. These receptors all stem from a young woman in good health and CMV-seronegative. Both conserved end residues are part of each CDR3. D genes are given only for firm matches. Not every row has a clone size; where given, it reads once, few, many or a size class.

TRBJ1-1 TRBV27 TRBD1 - TGTGCCAGCAGGACACAGGGGTCGGGGGCTTTCTTT CASRTQGSGAFF
TRBJ2-3 TRBV27 TRBD2 - TGTGCCAGCAGTTCCGAGCGGGGAAGATACACAGATACGCAGTATTTT CASSSERGRYTDTQYF
TRBJ2-1 TRBV5-1 TRBD2 - TGCGCCAGCAGCTTAGATACTAGCGGGAAGTACAATGAGCAGTTCTTC CASSLDTSGKYNEQFF
TRBJ2-1 TRBV7-8 - - TGTGCCAGCAACCCACAGGGTTGGGACAATGAGCAGTTCTTC CASNPQGWDNEQFF
TRBJ2-1 TRBV6-5 TRBD1 - TGTGCCAGTAGGACAGGCGGCAACAATGAGCAGTTCTTC CASRTGGNNEQFF
TRBJ2-5 TRBV5-4 - - TGTGCCAGCAGCTTTAAGGACCTAGCAGAGACCCAGTACTTC CASSFKDLAETQYF
TRBJ2-5 TRBV27 - - TGTGCCAGCAGTTTATCGACGGGGGAGACCCAGTACTTC CASSLSTGETQYF
TRBJ2-1 TRBV25-1 TRBD2 - TGTGCCAGCAGTGAATTAGGGACTAGCGGGAGATCCTATGAGCAGTTCTTC CASSELGTSGRSYEQFF
TRBJ1-3 TRBV7-8 - - TGTGCCAGCAGCCTCCCGGGACGGGGAGGATCTGGAAACACCATATATTTT CASSLPGRGGSGNTIYF
TRBJ2-7 TRBV18 - - TGTGCCAGCTCACCAGACGGGGGCTACGAGCAGTACTTC CASSPDGGYEQYF
TRBJ1-2 TRBV29-1 - - TGCAGCGTTGATTTTCAGGGGTGGTATGGCTACACCTTC CSVDFQGWYGYTF
TRBJ2-2 TRBV6-6 - - TGTGCCAGCAGTGCAGGGGAAACCGGGGAGCTGTTTTTT CASSAGETGELFF
TRBJ2-2 TRBV28 - - TGTGCCAGCAGCCATTGGGATAGGATAGAGGGATTACTCCACGGGGACACCGGGGAGCTGTTTTTT CASSHWDRIEGLLHGDTGELFF
TRBJ1-6 TRBV6-6 - - TGTGCCAGCAGTTATACGGCAGCGGACAATTCACCCCTCCACTTT CASSYTAADNSPLHF
TRBJ1-5 TRBV28 - - TGTGCCAGCATTGGAGCTATCAATCAGCCCCAGCATTTT CASIGAINQPQHF
TRBJ1-2 TRBV19 - - TGTGCCAGTAGTGACAGTTATGGCTACACCTTC CASSDSYGYTF
TRBJ1-2 TRBV11-2 - - TGTGCCAGCAGTTACTTGGACAGCTTTTTTGGTGGCTACACCTTC CASSYLDSFFGGYTF
TRBJ2-7 TRBV28 - - TGTGCCAGCAGCCCAACAGGGCACGAGCAGTACTTC CASSPTGHEQYF
TRBJ2-2 TRBV28 - - TGTGCCAGCAGTTTATCCGGTCAGGGTGGGGAGCTGTTTTTT CASSLSGQGGELFF
TRBJ2-4 TRBV4-1 - - TGCGCCAGCAGCCAAGATTTGGGGAGAGTTAAAAACATTCAGTACTTC CASSQDLGRVKNIQYF
TRBJ2-2 TRBV29-1 - - TGCAGCGTCGCGGAGGCCGGGGAGCTGTTTTTT CSVAEAGELFF
TRBJ2-1 TRBV14 - - TGTGCCAGCAGTCTCGACTACCCCGGCAATGAGCAGTTCTTC CASSLDYPGNEQFF
TRBJ2-3 TRBV9 TRBD2 - TGTGCCAGCAGCCAGCAGCCCGGGACTAGCGGGTACTCCGGCACAGATACGCAGTATTTT CASSQQPGTSGYSGTDTQYF
TRBJ1-1 TRBV29-1 TRBD1 - TGCAGCGTTAAGGATCAGGGGGAAATGGCTTTCTTT CSVKDQGEMAFF
TRBJ2-7 TRBV25-1 - once TGTGCCAGCCGGACAGAACTATCCTACGAGCAGTACTTC CASRTELSYEQYF
TRBJ1-2 TRBV28 TRBD1 few TGTGCCAGCAGTTGGGACAGCGGCGGCTACACCTTC CASSWDSGGYTF
TRBJ2-1 TRBV4-3 TRBD2 - TGCGCCAGCAGCCAAGAACTAGCGGCCTACAATGAGCAGTTCTTC CASSQELAAYNEQFF
TRBJ1-2 TRBV30 - - TGTGCCTGGCTGGGGGGGGGCGCTTATGGCTACACCTTC CAWLGGGAYGYTF
TRBJ2-1 TRBV5-1 TRBD1 once TGCGCCAGCAGCTTTTCGACAGGGGGCAATGAGCAGTTCTTC CASSFSTGGNEQFF
TRBJ1-5 TRBV2 - - TGTGCCAGCAGTGAAAAACAGGGAGTCGGCAATCAGCCCCAGCATTTT CASSEKQGVGNQPQHF